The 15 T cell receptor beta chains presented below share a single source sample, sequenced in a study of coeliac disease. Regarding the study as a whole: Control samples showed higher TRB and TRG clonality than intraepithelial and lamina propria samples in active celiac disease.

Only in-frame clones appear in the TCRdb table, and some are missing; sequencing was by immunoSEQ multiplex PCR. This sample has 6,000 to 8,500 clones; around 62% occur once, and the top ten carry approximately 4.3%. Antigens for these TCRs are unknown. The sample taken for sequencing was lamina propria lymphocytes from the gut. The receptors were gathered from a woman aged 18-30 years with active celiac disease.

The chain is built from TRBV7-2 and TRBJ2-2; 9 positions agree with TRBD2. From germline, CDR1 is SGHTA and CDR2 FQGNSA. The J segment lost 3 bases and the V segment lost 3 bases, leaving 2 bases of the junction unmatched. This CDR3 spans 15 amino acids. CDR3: CASSLRGGHTGELFF. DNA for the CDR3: TGTGCCAGCAGCTTGCGGGGGGGACACACCGGGGAGCTGTTTTTT.

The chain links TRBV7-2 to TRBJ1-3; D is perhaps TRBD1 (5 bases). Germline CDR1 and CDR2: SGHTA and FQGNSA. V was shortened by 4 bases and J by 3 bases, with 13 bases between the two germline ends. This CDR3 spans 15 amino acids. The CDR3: CASSSWGGVGNTIYF. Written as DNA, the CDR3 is TGTGCCAGCAGCTCATGGGGGGGAGTTGGAAACACCATATATTTT.

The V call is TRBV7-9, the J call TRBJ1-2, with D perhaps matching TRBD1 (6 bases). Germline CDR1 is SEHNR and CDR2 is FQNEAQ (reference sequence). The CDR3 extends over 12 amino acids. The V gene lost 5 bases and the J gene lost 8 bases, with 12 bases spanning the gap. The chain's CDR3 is CASSLSGTGYTF. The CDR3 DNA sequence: TGTGCCAGCAGCCTATCCGGGACAGGCTACACCTTC.

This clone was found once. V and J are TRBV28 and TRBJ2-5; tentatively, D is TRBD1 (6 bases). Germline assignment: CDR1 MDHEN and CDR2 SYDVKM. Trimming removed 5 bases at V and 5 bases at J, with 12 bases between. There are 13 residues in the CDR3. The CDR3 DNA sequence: TGTGCCAGCAGTACCCCAGACAGGGAGACCCAGTACTTC. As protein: CASSTPDRETQYF.

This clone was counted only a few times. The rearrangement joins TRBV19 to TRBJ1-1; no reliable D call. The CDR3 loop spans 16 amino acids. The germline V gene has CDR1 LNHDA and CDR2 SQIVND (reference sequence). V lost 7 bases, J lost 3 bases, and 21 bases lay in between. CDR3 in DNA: TGTGCCAGTACCTCCCCCTCAGGCGCAGTCGACACTGAAGCTTTCTTT. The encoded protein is CASTSPSGAVDTEAFF.

For the CDR3, the DNA is TGTGCCAGTAGTATTCATTTTGACACCCAGAGCTCCTACGAGCAGTACTTC. Translated: CASSIHFDTQSSYEQYF. The gene calls are TRBV19 and TRBJ2-7, with D uncertain. This CDR3 contains 17 residues. The V end was cut by 3 bases, the J end by 0 bases, with 18 bases between. Germline assignment: CDR1 LNHDA and CDR2 SQIVND (reference sequence).

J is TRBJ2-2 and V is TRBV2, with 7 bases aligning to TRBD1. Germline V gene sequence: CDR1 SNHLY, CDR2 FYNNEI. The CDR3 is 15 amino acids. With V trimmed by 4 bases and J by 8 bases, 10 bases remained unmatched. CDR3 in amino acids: CASSVDRVDAGELFF. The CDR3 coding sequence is TGTGCCAGCAGTGTCGACAGGGTGGACGCGGGGGAGCTGTTTTTT.

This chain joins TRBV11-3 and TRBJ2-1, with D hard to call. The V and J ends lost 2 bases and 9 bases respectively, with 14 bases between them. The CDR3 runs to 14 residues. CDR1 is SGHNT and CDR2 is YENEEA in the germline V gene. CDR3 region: CASSLSLAPAEQFF. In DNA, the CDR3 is TGTGCCAGCAGCTTAAGTTTAGCCCCGGCTGAGCAGTTCTTC.

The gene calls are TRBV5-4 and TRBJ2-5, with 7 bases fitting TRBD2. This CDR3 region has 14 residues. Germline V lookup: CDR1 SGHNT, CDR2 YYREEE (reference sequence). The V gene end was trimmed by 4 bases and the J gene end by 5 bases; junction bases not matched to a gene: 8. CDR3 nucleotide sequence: TGTGCCAGCAGCCAAGGGAGGGCCTGGGAGACCCAGTACTTC. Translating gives CASSQGRAWETQYF.

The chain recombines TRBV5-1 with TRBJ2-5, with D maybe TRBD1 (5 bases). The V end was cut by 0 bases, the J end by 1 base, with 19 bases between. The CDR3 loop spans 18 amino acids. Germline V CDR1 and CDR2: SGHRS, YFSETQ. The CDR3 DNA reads TGCGCCAGCAGCTTGGCCGGTGGCAGGGTGGGCCCCCAAGAGACCCAGTACTTC. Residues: CASSLAGGRVGPQETQYF.

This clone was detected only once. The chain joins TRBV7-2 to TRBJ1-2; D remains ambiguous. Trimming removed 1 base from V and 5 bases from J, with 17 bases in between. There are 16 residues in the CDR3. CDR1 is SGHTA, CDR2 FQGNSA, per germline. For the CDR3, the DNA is TGTGCCAGCAGCTTAGTTTTAATCTCGGTCCCTTATGGCTACACCTTC. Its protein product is CASSLVLISVPYGYTF.

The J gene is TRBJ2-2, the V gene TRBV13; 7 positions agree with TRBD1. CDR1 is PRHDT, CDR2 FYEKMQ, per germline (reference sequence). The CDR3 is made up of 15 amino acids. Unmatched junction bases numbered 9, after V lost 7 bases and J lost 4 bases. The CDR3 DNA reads TGTGCCAGCAAAGACTGGACAGGAGGCACCGGGGAGCTGTTTTTT. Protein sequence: CASKDWTGGTGELFF.

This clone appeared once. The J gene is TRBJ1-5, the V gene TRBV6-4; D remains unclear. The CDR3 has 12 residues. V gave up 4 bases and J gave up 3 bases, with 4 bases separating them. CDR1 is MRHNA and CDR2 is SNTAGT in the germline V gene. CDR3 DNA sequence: TGTGCCAGCAGTGGGGCCAATCAGCCCCAGCATTTT. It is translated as CASSGANQPQHF.

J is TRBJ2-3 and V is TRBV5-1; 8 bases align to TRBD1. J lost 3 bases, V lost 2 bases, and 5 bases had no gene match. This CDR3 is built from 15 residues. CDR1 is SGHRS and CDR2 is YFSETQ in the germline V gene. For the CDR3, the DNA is TGCGCCAGCAGCTTCAGGACAGGGAATACAGATACGCAGTATTTT. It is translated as CASSFRTGNTDTQYF.

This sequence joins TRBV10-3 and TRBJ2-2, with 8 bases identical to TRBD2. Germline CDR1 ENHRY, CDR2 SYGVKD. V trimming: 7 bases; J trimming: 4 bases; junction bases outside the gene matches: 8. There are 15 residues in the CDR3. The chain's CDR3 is CAITPRSGGTGELFF. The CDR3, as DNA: TGTGCCATCACCCCGAGGAGCGGGGGCACCGGGGAGCTGTTTTTT.